The 10 T cell receptor beta chains presented below share a single source sample, sequenced in a study of blood T cell repertoires in COVID-19 (TCRdb year 2020). The protocol used for the library was the immunoSEQ multiplex PCR assay. TCRdb stores this immuneACCESS table with in-frame sequences only. Part of the clones is absent; in the studies checked, under half of the shortfall reflects unresolved V genes, and no reason is known for the rest. In this sample the table shows about 260,000 clones, about 90% of which occur a single time. The ten most abundant clones make up over 3.5% of the sample. The sequenced sample consisted of peripheral blood. The receptors were gathered from a woman in her 40s with acute or convalescent COVID-19.

V is TRBV5-1 and J is TRBJ2-7; unclear D gene. The germline V and J ends were trimmed by 4 bases and 5 bases, with 10 bases remaining between them. CDR3 length equals 12 residues. Germline V gene data show CDR1 as SGHRS and CDR2 as YFSETQ. Written as DNA, the CDR3 is TGCGCCAGCAGCCCCCAATCAGACGAGCAGTACGTC. Residues: CASSPQSDEQYV.

This chain joins TRBV7-2 and TRBJ1-4, with TRBD1 identical over 7 bases. This CDR3 has 15 residues. Germline values: CDR1 SGHTA, CDR2 FQGNSA. With V trimmed by 2 bases and J by 7 bases, 7 bases remained unmatched. The CDR3 protein is CASSLRGTDGEKLFF. CDR3 nucleotide sequence: TGTGCCAGCAGCTTACGCGGGACAGATGGTGAAAAACTGTTTTTT.

The rearrangement joins TRBV5-8 to TRBJ1-4, with unresolved D. Trimming removed 0 bases from V and 7 bases from J, with 10 bases in between. This CDR3 contains 14 residues. Germline V gives CDR1 SGHTS, CDR2 YDEGEE. The CDR3 coding sequence is TGTGCCAGCAGCTTGGCCCAGTGGAGTGAAAAACTGTTTTTT. Translated, it gives CASSLAQWSEKLFF.

This clone was found once. The J gene is TRBJ2-1, the V gene TRBV20-1; 10 bases match TRBD2. This CDR3 region has 14 residues. V trimming: 4 bases; J trimming: 8 bases; junction bases outside the gene matches: 8. CDR1 and CDR2 from the germline V gene are DFQATT and SNEGSKA (reference sequence). The CDR3 reads CSANELAGWHEQFF. CDR3 nucleotides: TGCAGTGCTAATGAACTAGCGGGGTGGCATGAGCAGTTCTTC.

The chain couples TRBV7-9 to TRBJ1-2; 10 positions agree with TRBD1. CDR1 and CDR2 (germline): SEHNR, FQNEAQ (reference sequence). CDR3 length: 15 amino acids. Germline trimming cut 5 bases from V and 3 bases from J; bases unmatched to any gene: 6. The CDR3 DNA sequence: TGTGCCAGCAGCGCCTGGGACAGGGGATACTATGGCTACACCTTC. Amino acid sequence: CASSAWDRGYYGYTF.

The chain links TRBV5-1 to TRBJ1-3, with 12 bases that match TRBD1. Germline V gene data show CDR1 as SGHRS and CDR2 as YFSETQ. V dropped 0 bases and J dropped 7; count of bases not matched to a gene: 2. The CDR3 has 15 amino acids. DNA for the CDR3: TGCGCCAGCAGCTTGGTGGGACAGGGGGCGAACACCATATATTTT. Translation: CASSLVGQGANTIYF.

The genes are TRBV27 and TRBJ1-2; 7 nucleotides agree with TRBD1. The germline V gene encodes CDR1 MNHEY and CDR2 SMNVEV (reference sequence). Trimming at V came to 5 bases and at J to 4 bases, leaving 7 bases not matched to a gene. This CDR3 region has 14 residues. In DNA form, the CDR3 reads TGTGCCAGCAGTACCAACAGGGGCTTCTATGGCTACACCTTC. It specifies CASSTNRGFYGYTF.

The CDR3 here is CASSRASGGVGGELFF. CDR3 in DNA: TGCGCCAGCAGTCGCGCTAGCGGGGGTGTAGGCGGGGAGCTGTTTTTT. V usage is TRBV5-1 and J usage is TRBJ2-2; 10 bases fit TRBD2. The CDR3 contains 16 residues. CDR1 SGHRS and CDR2 YFSETQ come from the germline V gene. The ends lost 5 bases at V and 7 bases at J; junction bases unmatched: 11.

J is TRBJ2-3 and V is TRBV29-1; TRBD2 matches 8 bases. There are 13 residues in the CDR3. Germline CDR1 SQVTM, CDR2 ANQGSEA. V trimming: 6 bases; J trimming: 4 bases; junction bases outside the gene matches: 6. Here the CDR3 reads CSVARGGSDTQYF. CDR3 sequence (DNA): TGCAGCGTCGCCCGGGGGGGCTCAGATACGCAGTATTTT.

The chain uses TRBV29-1 and TRBJ2-4; TRBD1 matches at 9 bases. The germline CDR1 and CDR2 sequences are SQVTM and ANQGSEA. This CDR3 spans 13 amino acids. Trimming at V came to 7 bases and at J to 7 bases, leaving 8 bases not matched to a gene. CDR3: CSGSRDRENIQYF. The CDR3 coding sequence is TGCAGCGGGAGTAGGGACAGGGAGAACATTCAGTACTTC.